Following are 11 T cell receptor beta chains from one sample sequenced in a study of T cell changes during pregnancy in multiple sclerosis. Data came from immunoSEQ multiplex PCR; TCRdb stores just in-frame clones and leaves some out. Among 55,000 to 75,000 clones listed, roughly 92% were seen once. This sample comprised CD8+ T cells from peripheral blood mononuclear cells, obtained in the second trimester of pregnancy. The receptors originated from a female donor with multiple sclerosis, enrolled in a pregnancy study.

The J gene is TRBJ1-2, the V gene TRBV30, with D tentatively TRBD1 (5 bases). The V end was cut by 3 bases, the J end by 8 bases, with 10 bases between. CDR1 is GTSNPN and CDR2 is SVGIG in the germline V gene (reference sequence). There are 11 residues in the CDR3. CDR3 nucleotides: TGTGCCTGGAGATGGGGCTCCGGCTACACCTTC. Encoded protein: CAWRWGSGYTF.

On this clone: The identical CDR3 is also encoded by other nucleotide sequences in the sample. The chain has TRBV28 and TRBJ1-3; maybe TRBD1 (5 bases). Trimming cost V 5 bases and J 1 base, with 9 bases left between them. Germline V gene lookup returns CDR1 MDHEN and CDR2 SYDVKM. The CDR3 runs 14 residues. The CDR3 loop is CASSLGGSGNTIYF. DNA of the CDR3: TGTGCCAGCAGTCTTGGGGGGTCTGGAAACACCATATATTTT.

The chain combines TRBV15 with TRBJ2-3; 9 bases line up with TRBD2. The junction had 9 bases not matched to a gene; V was cut back by 6 bases and J by 5 bases. This CDR3 region has 15 residues. The V gene's germline CDR1 is LNHNV and CDR2 YYDKDF (reference sequence). CDR3 nucleotides: TGTGCCACCAGTATTAGCGGGAGAAGAGGAGATACGCAGTATTTT. This translates into CATSISGRRGDTQYF.

This rearrangement joins TRBV28 to TRBJ1-2, with 7 bases matching TRBD1. The CDR3 covers 15 residues. The germline V gene has CDR1 MDHEN and CDR2 SYDVKM. V lost 3 bases to trimming and J lost 3 bases; unmatched junction nucleotides: 7. In nucleotides, the CDR3 is TGTGCCAGCAGTTTCCCCGCCAGGGGGGACTATGGCTACACCTTC. Its translation: CASSFPARGDYGYTF.

J is TRBJ2-1 and V is TRBV6-1; D is possibly TRBD2 (5 bases). Per germline, CDR1 MNHNS and CDR2 SASEGT. V lost 2 bases and J 4 bases, leaving 15 bases between the germline ends. The CDR3 sequence is 16 residues long. The CDR3, as DNA: TGTGCCAGCAGTGAACTCCCACGGGATTGGTACAATGAGCAGTTCTTC. Translating it yields CASSELPRDWYNEQFF.

This chain joins TRBV7-2 and TRBJ2-7, with D possibly being TRBD2 (6 bases). The CDR3 extends over 14 amino acids. The germline V gene has CDR1 SGHTA and CDR2 FQGNSA. Trimming removed 1 base from V and 5 bases from J, with 12 bases in between. The CDR3 sequence is CASSLVGGADEQYF. The CDR3 nucleotides read TGTGCCAGCAGCTTAGTGGGGGGAGCGGACGAGCAGTACTTC.

J is TRBJ2-7 and V is TRBV6-1; 9 bases agree with TRBD1. In germline, CDR1 is MNHNS, CDR2 SASEGT. This CDR3 is built from 14 residues. V was clipped by 3 bases and J by 5 bases; unmatched bases: 5. The DNA of the CDR3 is TGTGCCAGCAGTGAGGGGACAGGGTGGGACGAGCAGTACTTC. Translating gives CASSEGTGWDEQYF.

V is TRBV7-2 and J is TRBJ1-1; possibly TRBD1 for D (5 bases). The germline V gene encodes CDR1 SGHTA and CDR2 FQGNSA. The CDR3 covers 15 residues. The V end was cut by 5 bases, the J end by 0 bases, with 13 bases between. The CDR3 loop reads CASSAQGFMNTEAFF. CDR3 DNA sequence: TGTGCCAGCAGCGCGCAGGGTTTCATGAACACTGAAGCTTTCTTT.

This rearrangement joins TRBV29-1 to TRBJ2-7, with D uncertain. V lost 7 bases, J lost 3 bases, and 10 bases lay in between. Germline V CDR1 and CDR2: SQVTM, ANQGSEA. The CDR3 consists of 11 residues. The CDR3 bases are TGCAGCGCCGCAAACGGCTACGAGCAGTACTTC. Protein product: CSAANGYEQYF.

The genes are TRBV27 and TRBJ1-2; D might be TRBD1 (5 bases). CDR1 and CDR2 (germline): MNHEY, SMNVEV (reference sequence). Trimming shortened V by 2 bases and J by 4 bases, and 11 bases separated the two germline ends. This CDR3 is built from 14 residues. The CDR3 region is CASSLTQVAYGYTF. CDR3 DNA: TGTGCCAGCAGTTTAACACAGGTGGCCTATGGCTACACCTTC.

J is TRBJ2-1 and V is TRBV30; 7 nucleotides align to TRBD2. This CDR3 is built from 15 residues. CDR1 and CDR2 from the germline V gene are GTSNPN and SVGIG (reference sequence). Losses at the gene ends were 0 bases for V and 2 bases for J; bases not matched to a gene: 4. The CDR3 loop is CAWSVLSGTYNEQFF. The CDR3 coding sequence is TGTGCCTGGAGTGTACTAAGCGGGACCTACAATGAGCAGTTCTTC.